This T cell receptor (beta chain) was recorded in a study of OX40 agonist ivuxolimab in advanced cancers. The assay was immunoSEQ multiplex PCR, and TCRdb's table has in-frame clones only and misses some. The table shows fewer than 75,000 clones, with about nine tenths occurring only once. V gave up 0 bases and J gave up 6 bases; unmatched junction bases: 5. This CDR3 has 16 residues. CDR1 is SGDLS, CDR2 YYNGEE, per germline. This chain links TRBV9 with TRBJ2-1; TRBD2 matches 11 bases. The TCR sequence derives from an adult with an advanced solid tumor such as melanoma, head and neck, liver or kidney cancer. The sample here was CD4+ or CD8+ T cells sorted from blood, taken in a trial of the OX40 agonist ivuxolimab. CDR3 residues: CASSVGITSGSNEQFF. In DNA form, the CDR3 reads TGTGCCAGCAGCGTAGGTATAACTAGCGGGAGCAATGAGCAGTTCTTC.